This T cell receptor beta chain came from a study of shared clonotypes between healthy human individuals. About the study: Used for every donor were three CD4 naive, three CD4 memory, two CD8 naive and one CD8 memory plate. Broader study findings: Investigators collected only blood, and repertoires in tissues likely differ.

The assay was immunoSEQ multiplex PCR, and TCRdb's table has in-frame clones only and misses some. The sample has approximately 980,000 clones, 70% to 85% seen once; the top ten hold about 1.5%. This clone was seen a handful of times. What it binds is unknown. This CDR3 has 15 amino acids. Germline V gene lookup returns CDR1 SNHLY and CDR2 FYNNEI. V was trimmed by 0 bases and J by 9 bases, leaving 15 bases between them. Sample: memory CD4+ T cells sorted from blood. Subset given: CD45RA-negative fraction. This chain connects TRBV2 to TRBJ2-1, with a weak D call TRBD1 (6 bases). This clonotype was obtained from a man between 18 and 29 years old in good health. CDR3 in DNA: TGTGCCAGCAGTGAAGCGGGGGCACCCCTCGGTGAGCAGTTCTTC. As protein: CASSEAGAPLGEQFF.